This passage covers 21 T cell receptor beta chains from one sample sequenced in a study of shared clonotypes between healthy human individuals. Sequencing was performed with immunoSEQ multiplex PCR; in TCRdb, only in-frame clones are kept and a portion is missing. The data show about 1.5 million clones, 95% to 99% seen once. Sequencing was carried out using naive CD4+ T cells sorted from blood. Subset defined: CD45RA+ positively selected. The source of these receptors is a man aged 25 to 45 in good health.

The chain uses TRBV6-5 and TRBJ1-2, with D possibly matching TRBD1 (5 bases). The CDR3 spans 14 residues. Germline V lookup: CDR1 MNHEY, CDR2 SVGAGI. V was clipped by 6 bases and J by 6 bases, with 17 bases between them. For the CDR3, the DNA is TGTGCCAGCAGACGACTCAGGGAATCGAATGGCTACACCTTC. Its protein product is CASRRLRESNGYTF.

Comments on this clone: Other DNA sequences in the sample encode the same CDR3. The CDR3 reads CASSGGGYNEQFF. The CDR3, as DNA: TGTGCCAGCAGCGGAGGAGGTTACAATGAGCAGTTCTTC. The chain carries TRBV9 and TRBJ2-1; tentative D call: TRBD2 (5 bases). V shed 3 bases and J shed 4 bases, with 8 bases lying between them. Germline V lookup: CDR1 SGDLS, CDR2 YYNGEE. The CDR3 sequence is 13 residues long.

The chain combines TRBV5-4 with TRBJ2-1, with 7 bases fitting TRBD2. Germline V gene sequence: CDR1 SGHNT, CDR2 YYREEE (reference sequence). The CDR3 length is 14 residues. The ends lost 2 bases at V and 5 bases at J; junction bases unmatched: 4. The CDR3 loop reads CASSLLARDNEQFF. The CDR3 nucleotides are TGTGCCAGCAGCTTACTAGCGAGAGACAATGAGCAGTTCTTC.

This rearrangement joins TRBV27 to TRBJ2-7; D ambiguous. This CDR3 has 17 residues. Germline V CDR1 and CDR2: MNHEY, SMNVEV (reference sequence). With 2 bases removed from V and 4 bases from J, the gap between germline ends came to 21 bases. The CDR3 DNA reads as TGTGCCAGCAGTTTAGGCAGGTCCAGCCCAAAATGGTACGAGCAGTACTTC. This codes for CASSLGRSSPKWYEQYF.

The chain combines TRBV5-4 with TRBJ1-3; possibly TRBD1 for D (5 bases). Between the trimmed V and J ends, which lost 3 bases and 0 bases, there was a span of 7 bases. Germline V lookup: CDR1 SGHNT, CDR2 YYREEE (reference sequence). This CDR3 has 14 residues. The CDR3 sequence: CASSSTGSGNTIYF. In DNA form, the CDR3 reads TGTGCCAGCAGCTCCACAGGCTCTGGAAACACCATATATTTT. The whole variable domain, filled in from reference TRBV5-4 and TRBJ1-3, reads ETGVTQSPTHLIKTRGQQVTLRCSSQSGHNTVSWYQQALGQGPQFIFQYYREEENGRGNFPPRFSGLQFPNYSSELNVNALELDDSALYLCASSSTGSGNTIYFGEGSWLTVV.

The genes are TRBV7-6 and TRBJ2-2; D possibly corresponds to TRBD2 (5 bases). Germline values: CDR1 SGHVS, CDR2 FNYEAQ. The CDR3 length is 13 residues. The V end lost 1 base, the J end lost 8 bases, and 8 bases lay between the germline ends. CDR3 sequence: CASSLVSAGELFF. The DNA of the CDR3 is TGTGCCAGCAGCTTAGTTAGCGCAGGGGAGCTGTTTTTT.

The genes are TRBV28 and TRBJ1-1, with a tentative D call TRBD1 (5 bases). The V gene lost 6 bases and the J gene lost 11 bases, with 19 bases spanning the gap. The CDR3 covers 13 residues. CDR1 MDHEN and CDR2 SYDVKM come from the germline V gene. As DNA, the CDR3 is TGTGCCAGCAGGAGGATTCAGGGCGGAAAGGCTTTCTTT. This codes for CASRRIQGGKAFF.

The chain recombines TRBV18 with TRBJ2-1; D is ambiguous. The CDR3 extends over 15 amino acids. V gave up 0 bases and J gave up 4 bases, with 10 bases separating them. Germline V gives CDR1 KGHSH, CDR2 LQKENI. The chain's CDR3 is CASSPPYSRYNEQFF. CDR3 DNA: TGTGCCAGCTCACCACCCTATTCCCGGTACAATGAGCAGTTCTTC.

V gene TRBV18 combines with J gene TRBJ2-3, with unresolved D. Trimming removed 2 bases at V and 0 bases at J, with 9 bases between. Germline lookup yields CDR1 KGHSH and CDR2 LQKENI. The CDR3 is 15 amino acids. CDR3 protein: CASSPIFSSTDTQYF. The CDR3 DNA reads TGTGCCAGCTCACCAATCTTTTCTAGCACAGATACGCAGTATTTT.

The V and J genes are TRBV7-8 and TRBJ1-2, with 7 bases identical to TRBD1. The CDR3 contains 13 residues. Germline V CDR1 and CDR2: SGHVS, FQNEAQ. The J segment lost 3 bases and the V segment lost 3 bases, leaving 1 base of the junction unmatched. The DNA for the CDR3 is TGTGCCAGCAGCTTTGGGACAGACTATGGCTACACCTTC. Protein sequence: CASSFGTDYGYTF.

V usage is TRBV5-1 and J usage is TRBJ2-2; the match to TRBD1 covers 7 bases. This CDR3 is built from 16 residues. Germline loops: CDR1 SGHRS, CDR2 YFSETQ. Unmatched junction bases numbered 6, after V lost 4 bases and J lost 0 bases. The CDR3 coding sequence is TGCGCCAGCAGCGCCTCTACAGGGGCGAACACCGGGGAGCTGTTTTTT. It translates to CASSASTGANTGELFF.

This sequence joins TRBV7-8 and TRBJ1-5, with 9 bases lining up with TRBD1. The germline gives CDR1 SGHVS, CDR2 FQNEAQ. CDR3 length: 16 amino acids. Trimming cost V 1 base and J 6 bases; bases outside gene matches: 7. The CDR3: CASSLVRGDRAQPQHF. CDR3 bases: TGTGCCAGCAGCTTAGTAAGAGGGGACAGGGCTCAGCCCCAGCATTTT.

This chain links TRBV7-6 with TRBJ2-5; 8 bases match TRBD1. CDR3 length: 19 residues. The J segment lost 4 bases and the V segment lost 6 bases, leaving 22 bases of the junction unmatched. Germline V gene sequence: CDR1 SGHVS, CDR2 FNYEAQ. The chain's CDR3 is CASSFHMALRTGKGETQYF. The CDR3 coding sequence is TGTGCCAGCAGTTTTCATATGGCCCTTAGGACAGGGAAAGGAGAGACCCAGTACTTC. Combining the CDR3 with reference TRBV7-6 and TRBJ2-5 gives the whole variable domain GAGVSQSPRYKVTKRGQDVALRCDPISGHVSLYWYRQALGQGPEFLTYFNYEAQQDKSGLPNDRFSAERPEGSISTLTIQRTEQRDSAMYRCASSFHMALRTGKGETQYFGPGTRLLVL.

This chain connects TRBV5-5 to TRBJ1-5; D ambiguous. The CDR3 is 16 amino acids. Trimming left V 0 bases short and J 0 bases short, with 10 bases between. Per the germline V gene, CDR1 is SGHKS and CDR2 is YYEKEE (reference sequence). The CDR3 DNA sequence: TGTGCCAGCAGCTTGGGTCGGGCGTATAGCAATCAGCCCCAGCATTTT. Translating it yields CASSLGRAYSNQPQHF.

V and J are TRBV18 and TRBJ1-1, with D unclear. The V end lost 4 bases, the J end lost 4 bases, and 13 bases lay between the germline ends. The CDR3 covers 14 residues. Germline V lookup: CDR1 KGHSH, CDR2 LQKENI. The DNA of the CDR3 is TGTGCCAGCTCACGAAAGGAAGGGAGCACTGAAGCTTTCTTT. This codes for CASSRKEGSTEAFF.

The rearrangement joins TRBV19 to TRBJ2-5; D is possibly TRBD1 (6 bases). V dropped 5 bases and J dropped 5 bases, with 15 bases sitting between them. Germline values: CDR1 LNHDA, CDR2 SQIVND (reference sequence). CDR3 length equals 14 residues. The CDR3 loop is CASSPLRGAETQYF. In DNA, the CDR3 is TGTGCCAGTAGTCCCCTCAGGGGCGCGGAGACCCAGTACTTC.

The chain is built from TRBV2 and TRBJ1-1, with D hard to call. The V gene's germline CDR1 is SNHLY and CDR2 FYNNEI. The germline V and J ends were trimmed by 9 bases and 0 bases, with 11 bases remaining between them. The CDR3 runs to 13 residues. CDR3 DNA sequence: TGTGCCAGATCTAAAGGGATGAACACTGAAGCTTTCTTT. Translation: CARSKGMNTEAFF. Drawing the rest from reference TRBV2 and TRBJ1-1, the complete variable domain is EPEVTQTPSHQVTQMGQEVILRCVPISNHLYFYWYRQILGQKVEFLVSFYNNEISEKSEIFDDQFSVERPDGSNFTLKIRSTKLEDSAMYFCARSKGMNTEAFFGQGTRLTVV.

J is TRBJ2-1 and V is TRBV27; the match to TRBD2 covers 7 bases. Germline CDR1 reads MNHEY; CDR2 reads SMNVEV (reference sequence). This CDR3 has 15 residues. V trimming: 5 bases; J trimming: 6 bases; junction bases outside the gene matches: 10. The CDR3 sequence: CASSTLGLRPNEQFF. CDR3 sequence (DNA): TGTGCCAGCAGTACCCTGGGACTACGTCCCAATGAGCAGTTCTTC.

The V and J genes are TRBV10-3 and TRBJ2-3, with a weak D call TRBD2 (6 bases). The V end was cut by 3 bases, the J end by 4 bases, with 17 bases between. CDR1 is ENHRY and CDR2 is SYGVKD in the germline V gene. The CDR3 is 16 residues long. CDR3 bases: TGTGCCATCAGTGATGGTAGCGGCTATGCCCCAGATACGCAGTATTTT. Its translation: CAISDGSGYAPDTQYF.

The chain uses TRBV5-1 and TRBJ2-1; tentative D call: TRBD2 (6 bases). The CDR3 spans 16 residues. Germline lookup yields CDR1 SGHRS and CDR2 YFSETQ. Trimming pared 3 bases from V and 0 bases from J, leaving 13 bases between. Written as DNA, the CDR3 is TGCGCCAGCAGCTCACTAGCCCAGAGCTCCTACAATGAGCAGTTCTTC. Its protein is CASSSLAQSSYNEQFF.

Note on this clone: The junction departs from the called germline gene at one end, perhaps through a read error. CDR3 in amino acids: CASSLGTGGEETQYF. CDR3 nucleotide sequence: TGTGCTAGCAGCCTCGGGACAGGGGGCGAAGAGACCCAGTACTTC. The J gene is TRBJ2-5, the V gene TRBV7-7; TRBD1 matches at 12 bases. Germline values: CDR1 SSHAT, CDR2 FNYEAQ (reference sequence). This CDR3 is built from 15 residues.